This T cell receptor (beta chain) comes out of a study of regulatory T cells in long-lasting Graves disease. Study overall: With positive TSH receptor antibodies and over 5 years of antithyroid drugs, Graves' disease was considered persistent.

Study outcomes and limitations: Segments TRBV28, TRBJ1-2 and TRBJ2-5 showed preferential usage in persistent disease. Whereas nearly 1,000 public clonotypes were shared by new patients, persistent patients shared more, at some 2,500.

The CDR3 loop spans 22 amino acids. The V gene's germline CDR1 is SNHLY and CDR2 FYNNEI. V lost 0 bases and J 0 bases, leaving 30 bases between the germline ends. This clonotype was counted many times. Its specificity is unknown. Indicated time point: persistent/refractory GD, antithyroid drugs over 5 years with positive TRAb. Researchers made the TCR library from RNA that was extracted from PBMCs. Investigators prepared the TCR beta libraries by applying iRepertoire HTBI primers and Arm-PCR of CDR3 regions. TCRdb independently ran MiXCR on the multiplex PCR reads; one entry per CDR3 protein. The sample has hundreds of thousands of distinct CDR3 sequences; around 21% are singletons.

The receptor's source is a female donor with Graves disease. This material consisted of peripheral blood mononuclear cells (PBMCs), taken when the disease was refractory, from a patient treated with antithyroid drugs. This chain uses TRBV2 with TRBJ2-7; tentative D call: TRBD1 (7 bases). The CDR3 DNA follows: TGTGCCAGCAGTGAAGCGCTTCGGGGGTCCTTCGAGGGGGCACCGAGCTCCTACGAGCAGTACTTC. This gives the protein CASSEALRGSFEGAPSSYEQYF. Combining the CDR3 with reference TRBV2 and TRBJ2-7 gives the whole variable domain EPEVTQTPSHQVTQMGQEVILRCVPISNHLYFYWYRQILGQKVEFLVSFYNNEISEKSEIFDDQFSVERPDGSNFTLKIRSTKLEDSAMYFCASSEALRGSFEGAPSSYEQYFGPGTRLTVT.